Below are 30 T cell receptor beta chains sequenced from a single sample in a study of radiotherapy plus CTLA-4 blockade in lung cancer. Data came from immunoSEQ multiplex PCR; TCRdb stores just in-frame clones and leaves some out. This table has 77,000 or so clones, 74% appearing once. Material: peripheral blood, obtained from a patient treated with radiotherapy plus ipilimumab. The source is a human donor with non-small cell lung cancer whose response to radiotherapy plus ipilimumab could not be evaluated.

The chain combines TRBV6-5 with TRBJ1-4; TRBD1 aligns across 9 bases. Germline loops: CDR1 MNHEY, CDR2 SVGAGI. V was clipped by 5 bases and J by 7 bases; unmatched bases: 8. The CDR3 has 15 residues. The CDR3 DNA is TGTGCCAGCAGTCGATCCGGGACAGGGCTTGAAAAACTGTTTTTT. This encodes CASSRSGTGLEKLFF.

This clone is a singleton in its sample. The chain combines TRBV11-2 with TRBJ2-2; 8 bases match TRBD1. In germline, CDR1 is SGHAT, CDR2 FQNNGV. The CDR3 contains 15 residues. V was pared by 5 bases and J by 4 bases, with 6 bases of the junction left unmatched. The CDR3 region has the DNA TGTGCCAGCAGCCCGGACAGGGTAATCACCGGGGAGCTGTTTTTT. Translating it yields CASSPDRVITGELFF.

This sequence joins TRBV15 and TRBJ1-4, with 9 bases matching TRBD1. CDR3 length: 15 amino acids. Trimming removed 4 bases from V and 8 bases from J; junction bases left unmatched: 8. Germline lookup yields CDR1 LNHNV and CDR2 YYDKDF (reference sequence). CDR3 region: CATSTWDRVMEKLFF. The CDR3 DNA is TGTGCCACCAGCACTTGGGACAGGGTAATGGAAAAACTGTTTTTT.

This clone was seen once. This chain links TRBV5-8 with TRBJ2-2; perhaps TRBD2 as D (5 bases). CDR1 and CDR2 (germline): SGHTS, YDEGEE. This CDR3 spans 15 amino acids. V was pared by 4 bases and J by 0 bases, with 10 bases between. The CDR3 reads CASSHLRANTGELFF. The CDR3 DNA sequence: TGTGCCAGCAGCCACCTGAGGGCGAACACCGGGGAGCTGTTTTTT.

V is TRBV5-1 and J is TRBJ1-1, with TRBD1 identical over 10 bases. The junction had 6 bases not matched to a gene; V was cut back by 3 bases and J by 4 bases. The length of the CDR3 is 15 residues. The germline CDR1 and CDR2 sequences are SGHRS and YFSETQ. CDR3 nucleotides: TGCGCCAGCAGCTGGACAGGGGGAGGCGGCACTGAAGCTTTCTTT. Amino acid sequence: CASSWTGGGGTEAFF.

This clone was counted only a few times. The rearrangement links TRBV6-6 to TRBJ1-1; 7 nucleotides agree with TRBD1. Germline V gene lookup returns CDR1 MNHNY and CDR2 SVGAGI (reference sequence). Trimming at V came to 2 bases and at J to 6 bases, leaving 6 bases not matched to a gene. This CDR3 is built from 14 residues. The CDR3 here is CASSYGDSPPEAFF. CDR3 in DNA: TGTGCCAGCAGTTACGGGGACAGCCCTCCTGAAGCTTTCTTT.

This sequence joins TRBV2 and TRBJ2-2, with TRBD1 matching over 7 bases. Germline loops: CDR1 SNHLY, CDR2 FYNNEI. J gave up 2 bases and V 6 bases, and 6 bases lay outside the gene matches. The CDR3 sequence is 15 residues long. The CDR3 sequence: CASSRDSYNTGELFF. CDR3 coding DNA: TGTGCCAGCAGCCGGGACAGCTACAACACCGGGGAGCTGTTTTTT.

This clone came up a few times. This chain joins TRBV11-3 and TRBJ2-3, with 9 bases fitting TRBD2. Losses at the gene ends were 2 bases for V and 4 bases for J; bases not matched to a gene: 4. This CDR3 spans 15 amino acids. Germline V gene lookup returns CDR1 SGHNT and CDR2 YENEEA. In nucleotides, the CDR3 is TGTGCCAGCAGCTTACGGCGGGAGGGCGCAGATACGCAGTATTTT. This gives the protein CASSLRREGADTQYF.

This chain links TRBV9 with TRBJ1-2, with 8 positions matching TRBD1. V trimming: 3 bases; J trimming: 4 bases; junction bases outside the gene matches: 5. The CDR3 has 14 amino acids. The V gene's germline CDR1 is SGDLS and CDR2 YYNGEE. This CDR3 is CASSGGTGIYGYTF. In nucleotides, the CDR3 is TGTGCCAGCAGCGGGGGGACAGGCATCTATGGCTACACCTTC. Using reference TRBV9 and TRBJ1-2 for the parts outside the CDR3, the full variable domain is DSGVTQTPKHLITATGQRVTLRCSPRSGDLSVYWYQQSLDQGLQFLIQYYNGEERAKGNILERFSAQQFPDLHSELNLSSLELGDSALYFCASSGGTGIYGYTFGSGTRLTVV.

This chain uses TRBV10-1 with TRBJ2-5; 8 bases align to TRBD2. The J call may be faulty, since TRBJ2-7 better matches the DNA end. Germline-derived CDR1 and CDR2 are WNHNN and SYGVQD (reference sequence). This CDR3 comprises 14 residues. CDR3 bases: TGCGCCAGCAGTTTGACCGGGACTAGAAACGAGCAGTACTTC. As protein: CASSLTGTRNEQYF.

The table lists this clone with a count of one. The genes are TRBV5-4 and TRBJ2-2; TRBD2 matches at 8 bases. The CDR3 sequence is 14 residues long. J gave up 4 bases and V 4 bases, and 3 bases lay outside the gene matches. Looked up from germline, CDR1 is SGHNT and CDR2 is YYREEE (reference sequence). CDR3 in amino acids: CASSGGLATGELFF. CDR3 sequence (DNA): TGTGCCAGCAGCGGTGGACTAGCCACCGGGGAGCTGTTTTTT.

This rearrangement joins TRBV7-2 to TRBJ2-7; no definite D call. In germline, CDR1 is SGHTA, CDR2 FQGNSA. Trimming removed 5 bases from V and 3 bases from J, with 14 bases in between. The CDR3 totals 14 residues. The CDR3 nucleotides are TGTGCCAGCAGCCCCAGGCCCCTCCTCTACGAGCAGTACTTC. Translated: CASSPRPLLYEQYF.

The chain couples TRBV11-3 to TRBJ2-5, with D maybe TRBD2 (5 bases). V dropped 4 bases and J dropped 5 bases, with 14 bases sitting between them. Germline values: CDR1 SGHNT, CDR2 YENEEA. CDR3 length: 14 residues. This CDR3 is CASSSTGYAETQYF. Here the CDR3 DNA reads TGTGCCAGCAGCTCTACGGGATATGCGGAGACCCAGTACTTC.

J is TRBJ1-5 and V is TRBV29-1, with 9 nucleotides matching TRBD1. Germline V gene data show CDR1 as SQVTM and CDR2 as ANQGSEA. The length of the CDR3 is 14 residues. Unmatched junction bases numbered 6, after V lost 5 bases and J lost 4 bases. CDR3 in amino acids: CSVWVGTGNQPQHF. For the CDR3, the DNA is TGCAGCGTTTGGGTCGGGACAGGGAATCAGCCCCAGCATTTT. Variable domain in full (rest from reference TRBV29-1 and TRBJ1-5): SAVISQKPSRDICQRGTSLTIQCQVDSQVTMMFWYRQQPGQSLTLIATANQGSEATYESGFVIDKFPISRPNLTFSTLTVSNMSPEDSSIYLCSVWVGTGNQPQHFGDGTRLSIL.

The chain couples TRBV6-1 to TRBJ1-2; 7 positions match TRBD1. The CDR3 runs 13 residues. Germline V gene data show CDR1 as MNHNS and CDR2 as SASEGT. The trim removed 5 bases at V and 8 bases at J, leaving 8 bases unmatched. The CDR3 here is CASSHRQGQGYTF. Here the CDR3 DNA reads TGTGCCAGCAGTCATCGACAGGGTCAGGGCTACACCTTC.

To note about this clone: The DNA is omitted, as the CDR3 cannot be located on it reliably, and the CDR3 follows TCRdb's listing. CDR3 sequence: CASSFLWTANSNQPQHF. This rearrangement joins TRBV7-8 to TRBJ1-5; TRBD1 is taken as the D call from the table, unchecked against the DNA. Germline V CDR1 and CDR2: SGHVS, FQNEAQ. The CDR3 spans 17 amino acids, including both terminal residues.

The chain uses TRBV5-1 and TRBJ2-2; possibly TRBD2 for D (5 bases). V lost 4 bases, J lost 5 bases, and 18 bases lay in between. There are 16 residues in the CDR3. Germline loops: CDR1 SGHRS, CDR2 YFSETQ. The CDR3: CASSTSSFLMTGELFF. CDR3 coding DNA: TGCGCCAGCAGCACCTCTAGCTTTCTAATGACCGGGGAGCTGTTTTTT.

The V call is TRBV6-5, the J call TRBJ2-7, with TRBD1 matching 9 bases. J lost 5 bases, V lost 6 bases, and 5 bases had no gene match. Germline V gene lookup returns CDR1 MNHEY and CDR2 SVGAGI. The CDR3 is made up of 13 amino acids. The CDR3: CASRDGTGHEQYF. Written as DNA, the CDR3 is TGTGCCAGCAGAGACGGGACAGGGCACGAGCAGTACTTC.

This clone was seen only a few times. The chain employs TRBV5-6 and TRBJ1-1, with D tentatively TRBD1 (6 bases). The V and J ends lost 0 bases and 4 bases respectively, with 19 bases between them. The CDR3 runs 17 residues. Germline values: CDR1 SGHDT, CDR2 YYEEEE. CDR3 residues: CASSLAWSGDVGTEAFF. The CDR3, as DNA: TGTGCCAGCAGCTTGGCCTGGTCAGGGGACGTGGGCACTGAAGCTTTCTTT.

The chain couples TRBV10-3 to TRBJ2-1; the D gene is possibly TRBD1 (8 bases). The CDR3 has 12 residues. With 6 bases removed from V and 9 bases from J, the gap between germline ends came to 12 bases. The germline V gene encodes CDR1 ENHRY and CDR2 SYGVKD. The CDR3 protein is CAIRDREGEQFF. In nucleotides, the CDR3 is TGTGCCATCAGGGACAGGGAGGGTGAGCAGTTCTTC.

The V call is TRBV7-6, the J call TRBJ1-1; 7 nucleotides agree with TRBD1. Per germline, CDR1 SGHVS and CDR2 FNYEAQ. J lost 1 base, V lost 5 bases, and 7 bases had no gene match. This CDR3 has 15 amino acids. The CDR3 loop is CASSPYGTANTEAFF. CDR3 nucleotide sequence: TGTGCCAGCAGCCCATATGGGACAGCGAACACTGAAGCTTTCTTT. The entire variable domain, with the rest obtained from reference TRBV7-6 and TRBJ1-1, is as follows: GAGVSQSPRYKVTKRGQDVALRCDPISGHVSLYWYRQALGQGPEFLTYFNYEAQQDKSGLPNDRFSAERPEGSISTLTIQRTEQRDSAMYRCASSPYGTANTEAFFGQGTRLTVV.

This clone was detected only once. The rearrangement uses TRBV18 and TRBJ2-2; 11 positions agree with TRBD2. This CDR3 has 17 amino acids. Unmatched junction bases numbered 11, after V lost 6 bases and J lost 5 bases. Per the germline V gene, CDR1 is KGHSH and CDR2 is LQKENI. In DNA, the CDR3 is TGTGCCAGCTCCCGCTTAAGGGGACTAGCGGATACCGGGGAGCTGTTTTTT. Its translation: CASSRLRGLADTGELFF.

This clone was detected only once. The chain links TRBV4-1 to TRBJ2-3, with D hard to call. V gave up 2 bases and J gave up 2 bases, with 2 bases separating them. The CDR3 has 12 amino acids. Per the germline V gene, CDR1 is MGHRA and CDR2 is YSYEKL. This CDR3 is CASSQLTDTQYF. The CDR3 DNA reads as TGCGCCAGCAGCCAACTCACAGATACGCAGTATTTT.

The CDR3 DNA follows: TGTGCCAGCAGTGAAGGCTGGGGCCTCCGGTTCGAGCAGTACTTC. It encodes CASSEGWGLRFEQYF. V usage is TRBV6-1 and J usage is TRBJ2-7, with D tentatively TRBD1 (5 bases). The V and J ends lost 1 base and 6 bases respectively, with 16 bases between them. This CDR3 region has 15 residues. Per the germline V gene, CDR1 is MNHNS and CDR2 is SASEGT.

The gene calls are TRBV5-1 and TRBJ2-7; 9 nucleotides match TRBD1. The CDR3 is made up of 14 amino acids. Losses at the gene ends were 4 bases for V and 3 bases for J; bases not matched to a gene: 5. Germline lookup yields CDR1 SGHRS and CDR2 YFSETQ. The CDR3, as DNA: TGCGCCAGCAGCCCCCGGACAGGGGTCTACGAGCAGTACTTC. Translating it yields CASSPRTGVYEQYF.

The sample holds a few counts of this clone. This sequence joins TRBV25-1 and TRBJ1-2; TRBD1 matches at 7 bases. Germline assignment: CDR1 MGHDK and CDR2 SYGVNS. The CDR3 is 14 amino acids. V dropped 2 bases and J dropped 1; count of bases not matched to a gene: 1. CDR3 sequence (DNA): TGTGCCAGCAGTGAAGCAGGGGGTAACTATGGCTACACCTTC. This codes for CASSEAGGNYGYTF.

This chain joins TRBV4-3 and TRBJ1-2; maybe TRBD1 (6 bases). Germline values: CDR1 LGHNA, CDR2 YSLEER. The CDR3 length is 14 residues. With 0 bases removed from V and 8 bases from J, the gap between germline ends came to 13 bases. The CDR3 reads CASSQELGARGYTF. CDR3 in DNA: TGCGCCAGCAGCCAAGAATTGGGGGCGCGGGGCTACACCTTC.

The V and J genes are TRBV19 and TRBJ2-2; 9 bases are a match to TRBD2. This CDR3 spans 16 amino acids. In germline, CDR1 is LNHDA, CDR2 SQIVND (reference sequence). V was clipped by 6 bases and J by 0 bases; unmatched bases: 5. The CDR3 region is CASSFGLAPNTGELFF. In nucleotides, the CDR3 is TGTGCCAGTAGCTTCGGACTAGCGCCGAACACCGGGGAGCTGTTTTTT.

The rearrangement uses TRBV25-1 and TRBJ2-5; no clear D. The J call may be mistaken, given a closer DNA end match to TRBJ2-7. The CDR3 runs to 15 residues. Germline-derived CDR1 and CDR2 are MGHDK and SYGVNS. The chain's CDR3 is CASSDPSAVNYEQYF. In nucleotides, the CDR3 is TGTGCCAGCAGTGATCCGAGTGCCGTCAACTACGAGCAGTACTTC.

This sequence joins TRBV7-9 and TRBJ2-5; 7 positions match TRBD2. There are 15 residues in the CDR3. V shed 6 bases and J 5 bases; nucleotides not matched to a gene: 12. Germline CDR1 SEHNR, CDR2 FQNEAQ (reference sequence). The CDR3 region has the DNA TGTGCCAGCAGTCTCCTAAGATGGGGAGGGGAGACCCAGTACTTC. Translated: CASSLLRWGGETQYF.